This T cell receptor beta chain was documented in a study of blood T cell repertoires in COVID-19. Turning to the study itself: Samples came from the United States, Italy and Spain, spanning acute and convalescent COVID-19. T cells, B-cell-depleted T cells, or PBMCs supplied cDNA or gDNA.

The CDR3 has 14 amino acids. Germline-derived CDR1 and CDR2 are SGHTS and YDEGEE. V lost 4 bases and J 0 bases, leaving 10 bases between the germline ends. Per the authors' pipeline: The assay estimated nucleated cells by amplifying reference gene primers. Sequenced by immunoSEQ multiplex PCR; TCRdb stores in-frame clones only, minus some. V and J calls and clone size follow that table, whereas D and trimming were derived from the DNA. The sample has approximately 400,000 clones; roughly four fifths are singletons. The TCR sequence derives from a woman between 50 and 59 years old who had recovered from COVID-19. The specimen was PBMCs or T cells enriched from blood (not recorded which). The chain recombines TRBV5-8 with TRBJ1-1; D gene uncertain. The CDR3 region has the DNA TGTGCCAGCAGCCCAACTTCGATGAACACTGAAGCTTTCTTT. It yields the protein CASSPTSMNTEAFF.